Given below is one T cell receptor (beta chain) in context. The specificity of this receptor is unknown. No base-level quality is on record; no much larger clone is a single base apart. This sample stems from a study of T cell changes during pregnancy in multiple sclerosis (dated by TCRdb to about 2019). About the study as a whole: Changes in the T cell repertoire over the course of pregnancy were examined in this study in women with multiple sclerosis.

Spanning cysteine to phenylalanine, the CDR3 consists of 13 amino acids. The CDR3 DNA has 39 bases and is translated from base 1. V is pruned by 1 base and J by 9 bases, leaving 2 bases of the junction without a gene match. The CDR1 and CDR2 encoded by the germline V gene are MGHRA and YSYEKL. Libraries were made using the immunoSEQ multiplex PCR assay. Imported from immuneACCESS, the table was reduced by TCRdb to in-frame sequences with V and J called. These copies leave out some clones; in studies compared against another copy, an unresolved V gene accounts for under half, and the cause of the remainder is not known. Here the sample has about 30,000 clones; approximately 90% occur a single time. Jointly, the top ten make up about 3.5% of the sample.

Sequences were derived from CD4+ T cells from peripheral blood mononuclear cells, sampled in the first trimester of pregnancy. The receptor chain draws on TRBV4-1 and TRBJ1-5; TRBD1 matches 8 bases in the middle. This sequence was found in a female donor in good health, enrolled as a control in a pregnancy study. The DNA sequence is as follows: TGCGCCAGCAGCCAAGTCACAGGGGGGCCCCAGCATTTT. Translated, it gives CASSQVTGGPQHF.